These T cell receptor beta chains were read from a single sample in a study of molecular identifiers for immune sequencing clone quantification. TCRdb analysed the PCR reads with MiXCR anew, one entry per CDR3 protein. The repertoire holds some 580,000 distinct CDR3 sequences, with about 25% as singletons. The sequenced sample was naive CD8+ T cells from blood, with Jurkat cell RNA spiked in. These receptors all stem from a human donor in good health. Some libraries in this study had Jurkat cell RNA spiked in. The CDR3 runs from the conserved cysteine through the conserved F or W. D genes are given only for firm matches. Clone size, where shown, is once, few, many, or a class for clones that have expanded.

D: TRBD1; size: few; J: TRBJ2-7; V: TRBV20-1; CDR3: CSARDLGTAFTYEQYF; DNA: TGCAGTGCTAGAGATCTCGGGACAGCTTTCACCTACGAGCAGTACTTC
D: NA; size: few; J: TRBJ2-7; V: TRBV30; CDR3: CAWILGYEQYF; DNA: TGTGCCTGGATTCTGGGGTACGAGCAGTACTTC
D: NA; size: NA; J: TRBJ1-5; V: TRBV6-2/TRBV6-3; CDR3: CASSLLPGYSNQPQHF; DNA: TGTGCCAGCAGTTTACTCCCCGGTTATAGCAATCAGCCCCAGCATTTT
D: NA; size: few; J: TRBJ1-1; V: TRBV7-9; CDR3: CASSLGMGGNTEAFF; DNA: TGTGCCAGCAGCTTAGGTATGGGGGGCAACACTGAAGCTTTCTTT
D: NA; size: NA; J: TRBJ2-3; V: TRBV18; CDR3: CASSPPKTFSTDTQYF; DNA: TGCGCCAGCTCACCACCGAAGACATTTAGCACAGATACGCAGTATTTT
D: TRBD2; size: NA; J: TRBJ2-5; V: TRBV4-1; CDR3: CASSQDHREGLLETQYF; DNA: TGCGCCAGCAGCCAAGATCACCGGGAGGGCCTCTTAGAGACCCAGTACTTC
D: TRBD2; size: NA; J: TRBJ2-5; V: TRBV28; CDR3: CASRPTPGLAGGGETQYF; DNA: TGTGCCAGCAGGCCCACCCCGGGACTAGCGGGAGGAGGTGAGACCCAGTACTTC
D: NA; size: many; J: TRBJ1-3; V: TRBV29-1; CDR3: CSVETLGGRSGNTIYF; DNA: TGCAGCGTTGAAACCTTGGGCGGTCGCTCTGGAAACACCATATATTTT
D: NA; size: NA; J: TRBJ2-7; V: TRBV27; CDR3: CASTLRGEQYF; DNA: TGTGCCAGCACCCTCCGAGGCGAGCAGTACTTC
D: NA; size: many; J: TRBJ2-3; V: TRBV7-9; CDR3: CASSLLGSLDTQYF; DNA: TGTGCCAGCAGCTTATTGGGGAGTCTAGATACGCAGTATTTT
D: NA; size: NA; J: TRBJ2-1; V: TRBV4-1; CDR3: CASSTSGGVGVNEQFF; DNA: TGCGCCAGCAGCACCTCTGGGGGAGTTGGTGTGAATGAGCAGTTCTTC
D: NA; size: many; J: TRBJ1-4; V: TRBV7-8; CDR3: CASSMAGTPVYEKLFF; DNA: TGTGCCAGCAGCATGGCAGGGACCCCGGTGTATGAAAAACTGTTTTTT
D: TRBD2; size: NA; J: TRBJ2-7; V: TRBV7-2; CDR3: CASSRGGYSAYEQYF; DNA: TGTGCCAGCAGCCGGGGGGGCTATTCCGCCTACGAGCAGTACTTC
D: NA; size: many; J: TRBJ2-4; V: TRBV7-9; CDR3: CASSLYVHGAGENIQYF; DNA: TGTGCCAGCAGCTTATATGTTCATGGCGCAGGGGAGAACATTCAGTACTTC
D: NA; size: many; J: TRBJ2-3; V: TRBV29-1; CDR3: CSVITVLSDTQYF; DNA: TGCAGCGTAATAACGGTCTTATCGGATACGCAGTATTTT
D: NA; size: many; J: TRBJ2-7; V: TRBV25-1; CDR3: CASMNSGSTYEQYF; DNA: TGTGCCAGCATGAATAGCGGCTCCACCTACGAGCAGTACTTC
D: NA; size: many; J: TRBJ2-7; V: TRBV20-1; CDR3: CSARDTYSYEQYF; DNA: TGCAGTGCTAGAGACACCTACTCCTACGAGCAGTACTTC
D: NA; size: few; J: TRBJ2-2; V: TRBV3-1; CDR3: CASSQEGGRSGELFF; DNA: TGTGCCAGCAGCCAAGAGGGTGGTAGGTCCGGGGAGCTGTTTTTT
D: NA; size: many; J: TRBJ1-1; V: TRBV12-3/TRBV12-4; CDR3: CASSSPLLNTEAFF; DNA: TGTGCCAGCAGTTCCCCGCTCCTGAACACTGAAGCTTTCTTT
D: NA; size: NA; J: TRBJ1-1; V: TRBV28; CDR3: CASSFRGPNTEASF; DNA: TGTGCCAGCAGTTTTAGAGGTCCAAACACTGAAGCTTCCTTT
D: NA; size: few; J: TRBJ2-7; V: TRBV10-3; CDR3: CAISESDNIISYEQYF; DNA: TGTGCCATCAGTGAGTCGGATAACATCATCTCCTACGAGCAGTACTTC
D: NA; size: NA; J: TRBJ2-5; V: TRBV6-1; CDR3: CASKVQYQETQYF; DNA: TGTGCCAGTAAAGTTCAGTACCAAGAGACCCAGTACTTC
D: TRBD1; size: NA; J: TRBJ1-2; V: TRBV20-1; CDR3: CSAVSPGQGIYGYTF; DNA: TGCAGTGCTGTTTCTCCGGGACAGGGTATCTATGGCTACACCTTC
D: TRBD2; size: many; J: TRBJ2-7; V: TRBV9; CDR3: CASSPLADSYEQYF; DNA: TGTGCCAGCAGCCCACTAGCGGACTCCTACGAGCAGTACTTC
D: NA; size: NA; J: TRBJ2-1; V: TRBV13; CDR3: CASTASIRGNDEQFF; DNA: TGTGCCAGCACCGCTTCAATTAGGGGGAACGATGAGCAGTTCTTC
D: TRBD2; size: few; J: TRBJ2-5; V: TRBV7-9; CDR3: CASSSTSGGIRVETQYF; DNA: TGTGCCAGCAGCAGCACTAGCGGGGGCATTCGAGTGGAGACCCAGTACTTC
D: NA; size: many; J: TRBJ2-3; V: TRBV7-9; CDR3: CASLEGNTAPDTQYF; DNA: TGTGCCAGCTTGGAGGGGAATACTGCCCCCGATACGCAGTATTTT
D: NA; size: many; J: TRBJ2-5; V: TRBV28; CDR3: CASSLGAEYQETQYF; DNA: TGTGCCAGCAGTTTAGGTGCAGAGTACCAAGAGACCCAGTACTTC
D: TRBD1; size: many; J: TRBJ1-1; V: TRBV5-1; CDR3: CASSAGQGFTEAFF; DNA: TGCGCCAGCAGCGCGGGACAGGGTTTCACTGAAGCTTTCTTT
D: NA; size: many; J: TRBJ2-7; V: TRBV14; CDR3: CASSQDVGTRAYEQYF; DNA: TGTGCCAGCAGCCAAGACGTCGGGACACGAGCCTACGAGCAGTACTTC
D: NA; size: NA; J: TRBJ2-7; V: TRBV20-1; CDR3: CSAKSAEGPESYEQYF; DNA: TGCAGTGCTAAGTCGGCGGAGGGCCCAGAGTCCTACGAGCAGTACTTC
D: TRBD1; size: NA; J: TRBJ2-1; V: TRBV9; CDR3: CASSRRHGGQGILNNEQFF; DNA: TGTGCCAGCAGCCGCCGTCACGGGGGACAGGGGATTTTAAACAATGAGCAGTTCTTC
D: TRBD1; size: many; J: TRBJ2-1; V: TRBV7-2; CDR3: CASSLDGTGSYNEQFF; DNA: TGTGCCAGCAGCTTAGATGGGACAGGGTCCTACAATGAGCAGTTCTTC
D: TRBD1; size: few; J: TRBJ1-4; V: TRBV7-9; CDR3: CASSLDGTGYEKLFF; DNA: TGTGCCAGCAGCTTAGACGGGACAGGGTATGAAAAACTGTTTTTT
D: NA; size: few; J: TRBJ2-7; V: TRBV20-1; CDR3: CSARKRSSYEQYF; DNA: TGCAGTGCTAGGAAAAGGAGCTCCTACGAGCAGTACTTC
D: TRBD1; size: many; J: TRBJ2-4; V: TRBV20-1; CDR3: CSARGDRKNIQYF; DNA: TGCAGTGCTAGAGGGGACAGAAAAAACATTCAGTACTTC
D: NA; size: NA; J: TRBJ2-7; V: TRBV14; CDR3: CASSQVSNHEQYF; DNA: TGTGCCAGCAGCCAAGTCAGCAACCACGAGCAGTACTTC
D: TRBD1; size: NA; J: TRBJ1-5; V: TRBV27; CDR3: CASSFSGGGQPQHF; DNA: TGTGCCAGCAGTTTTTCAGGGGGAGGTCAGCCCCAGCATTTT
D: TRBD1; size: NA; J: TRBJ2-1; V: TRBV6-1; CDR3: CASSEGTGGYNEQFF; DNA: TGTGCCAGCAGTGAGGGGACAGGGGGATACAATGAGCAGTTCTTC
D: NA; size: many; J: TRBJ2-2; V: TRBV7-9; CDR3: CASRNTGELFF; DNA: TGTGCCAGCAGAAACACCGGGGAGCTGTTTTTT
D: TRBD1; size: few; J: TRBJ2-2; V: TRBV6-2/TRBV6-3; CDR3: CASSLQGYGELFF; DNA: TGTGCCAGCAGTCTACAGGGGTACGGGGAGCTGTTTTTT
D: TRBD2; size: few; J: TRBJ2-3; V: TRBV20-1; CDR3: CSATQRGDTDTQYF; DNA: TGCAGTGCTACTCAGCGGGGGGACACAGATACGCAGTATTTT
D: NA; size: NA; J: TRBJ1-1; V: TRBV4-1; CDR3: CASSQAMAGDTEAFF; DNA: TGCGCCAGCAGCCAAGCTATGGCAGGGGACACTGAAGCTTTCTTT
D: TRBD1; size: NA; J: TRBJ1-2; V: TRBV2; CDR3: CASTEKEGAYGYTF; DNA: TGTGCCAGCACCGAAAAGGAGGGGGCCTATGGCTACACCTTC
D: NA; size: many; J: TRBJ2-6; V: TRBV27; CDR3: CASRGLGGANVLTF; DNA: TGTGCCAGCAGGGGGCTAGGTGGGGCCAACGTCCTGACTTTC
D: NA; size: NA; J: TRBJ1-3; V: TRBV30; CDR3: CACDPVPGGNIIYF; DNA: TGTGCCTGTGATCCGGTCCCGGGCGGAAACATCATATATTTT
D: TRBD1; size: NA; J: TRBJ1-2; V: TRBV12-3/TRBV12-4; CDR3: CASSPGTDYGYTF; DNA: TGTGCCAGCAGTCCCGGGACAGATTATGGCTACACCTTC
D: NA; size: NA; J: TRBJ2-2; V: TRBV15; CDR3: CATSSGTQNTGELFF; DNA: TGTGCCACCAGCAGCGGGACTCAGAACACCGGGGAGCTGTTTTTT
D: TRBD2; size: NA; J: TRBJ2-7; V: TRBV11-2; CDR3: CAAGGGGYEQYF; DNA: TGTGCCGCGGGCGGGGGGGGGTACGAGCAGTACTTC
D: NA; size: many; J: TRBJ1-1; V: TRBV9; CDR3: CASSDSLGGPEAFF; DNA: TGTGCCAGCAGCGACTCCTTAGGCGGACCTGAAGCTTTCTTT
D: TRBD1; size: NA; J: TRBJ2-7; V: TRBV20-1; CDR3: CSAKDRGSYEQYF; DNA: TGCAGTGCTAAAGACAGGGGGTCCTACGAGCAGTACTTC
D: TRBD2; size: many; J: TRBJ2-7; V: TRBV7-9; CDR3: CASSQSSGGLPYEQYF; DNA: TGTGCCAGCAGTCAATCTAGCGGGGGGCTGCCCTACGAGCAGTACTTC